These 30 T cell receptor beta chains were sequenced from one sample in a study of shared clonotypes between healthy human individuals. Method: immunoSEQ multiplex PCR; TCRdb's copy keeps in-frame clones and lacks some. Of about 1.5 million clones in the sample, approximately 98% are singletons; the top ten hold 0.4% to 0.55%. The sequenced sample consisted of naive CD4+ T cells sorted from blood. Subset defined: CD45RA+ positively selected. All receptors derive from a man aged 25 to 40 in good health.

The rearrangement uses TRBV19 and TRBJ2-5, with D unresolved. Trimming left V 1 base short and J 10 bases short, with 16 bases between. Germline CDR1 reads LNHDA; CDR2 reads SQIVND (reference sequence). The CDR3 loop spans 14 amino acids. This CDR3 reads CASSIGSHDYGQYF. The CDR3 DNA reads TGTGCCAGTAGTATAGGTAGCCACGATTACGGCCAGTACTTC.

The chain combines TRBV12-5 with TRBJ2-1; 10 positions match TRBD2. Germline CDR1 reads LGHNT; CDR2 reads FRNRAP. The length of the CDR3 is 17 residues. The trim removed 4 bases at V and 3 bases at J, leaving 9 bases unmatched. The CDR3 DNA follows: TGTGCTAGTGGTTCGGCGGCAGGACTAGCGGACTACAATGAGCAGTTCTTC. It encodes CASGSAAGLADYNEQFF.

The CDR3 DNA is TGTGCCAGCAGCCACAGGGAGGGCCGATCCTACGAGCAGTACTTC. This gives the protein CASSHREGRSYEQYF. The chain carries TRBV7-8 and TRBJ2-7; D might be TRBD2 (7 bases). V lost 5 bases, J lost 1 base, and 15 bases lay in between. Germline lookup yields CDR1 SGHVS and CDR2 FQNEAQ. The CDR3 consists of 15 residues.

This clone was seen only once. The rearrangement links TRBV7-9 to TRBJ2-3; D is possibly TRBD2 (5 bases). With 0 bases removed from V and 0 bases from J, the gap between germline ends came to 19 bases. From germline, CDR1 is SEHNR and CDR2 FQNEAQ (reference sequence). CDR3 size: 19 residues. This CDR3 reads CASSLAAVTSLSSTDTQYF. DNA for the CDR3: TGTGCCAGCAGCTTAGCGGCAGTAACTAGTCTGTCCAGCACAGATACGCAGTATTTT.

The rearrangement joins TRBV6-5 to TRBJ1-3; D uncertain. V shed 6 bases and J shed 8 bases, with 20 bases lying between them. The CDR3 extends over 15 amino acids. The germline V gene encodes CDR1 MNHEY and CDR2 SVGAGI. CDR3: CASSPLPLTKDTIYF. For the CDR3, the DNA is TGTGCCAGCAGCCCCCTCCCACTTACCAAGGACACCATATATTTT.

The V call is TRBV19, the J call TRBJ2-3; 9 bases fit TRBD1. CDR3 length: 17 residues. CDR1 is LNHDA and CDR2 is SQIVND in the germline V gene (reference sequence). Trimming took 1 base from V and 4 from J; bases not matched to a gene: 9. CDR3 protein: CASSIAKTGGHPDTQYF. In DNA form, the CDR3 reads TGTGCCAGTAGTATAGCGAAGACAGGGGGTCACCCAGATACGCAGTATTTT.

The CDR3 here is CASLRENTGGSYGYTF. DNA for the CDR3: TGTGCCAGCCTCCGTGAAAATACAGGGGGATCCTATGGCTACACCTTC. This chain joins TRBV18 and TRBJ1-2; 8 nucleotides align to TRBD1. Germline trimming cut 8 bases from V and 4 bases from J; bases unmatched to any gene: 15. There are 16 residues in the CDR3. CDR1 is KGHSH, CDR2 LQKENI, per germline.

V usage is TRBV6-5 and J usage is TRBJ2-7; TRBD2 agrees at 8 bases. Germline V gives CDR1 MNHEY, CDR2 SVGAGI. The trim removed 0 bases at V and 3 bases at J, leaving 4 bases unmatched. The CDR3 sequence is 15 residues long. DNA for the CDR3: TGTGCCAGCAGTTACTCGACTAGCGCACACTACGAGCAGTACTTC. This codes for CASSYSTSAHYEQYF.

The chain couples TRBV2 to TRBJ1-5; D not certain. Trimming cost V 7 bases and J 3 bases, with 4 bases left between them. The CDR3 runs 11 residues. The V gene's germline CDR1 is SNHLY and CDR2 FYNNEI. CDR3 loop: CASMDNQPQHF. In nucleotides, the CDR3 is TGTGCCAGCATGGACAATCAGCCCCAGCATTTT.

The chain carries TRBV6-5 and TRBJ1-4; D unclear. Deletions cut 8 bases from V and 5 bases from J, with 6 bases between. The CDR3 spans 11 residues. Germline lookup yields CDR1 MNHEY and CDR2 SVGAGI. The DNA of the CDR3 is TGTGCCAGCGGGGAAAATGAAAAACTGTTTTTT. Its translation: CASGENEKLFF.

The chain has TRBV7-2 and TRBJ2-7, with D possibly called TRBD1 or TRBD2 (6 bases each). The CDR3 runs to 15 residues. With 4 bases removed from V and 4 bases from J, the gap between germline ends came to 17 bases. Per the germline V gene, CDR1 is SGHTA and CDR2 is FQGNSA. The CDR3 nucleotides are TGTGCCAGCAGCTCCGATATCGGGGGCCATTACGAGCAGTACTTC. Protein product: CASSSDIGGHYEQYF.

The V and J genes are TRBV6-4 and TRBJ2-2; 12 bases are shared with TRBD2. CDR3 length: 15 residues. Germline V lookup: CDR1 MRHNA, CDR2 SNTAGT. V trimming: 4 bases; J trimming: 6 bases; junction bases outside the gene matches: 3. CDR3 bases: TGTGCCAGCAGTGTGACTAGCGGGAGTTCCGGGGAGCTGTTTTTT. Protein product: CASSVTSGSSGELFF.

The chain carries TRBV7-2 and TRBJ2-2, with D perhaps matching TRBD2 (6 bases). Germline CDR1 and CDR2: SGHTA and FQGNSA. With 2 bases removed from V and 5 bases from J, the gap between germline ends came to 15 bases. The CDR3 consists of 16 residues. Here the CDR3 reads CASSLPIGDSTGELFF. CDR3 bases: TGTGCCAGCAGCTTACCAATAGGGGACTCTACCGGGGAGCTGTTTTTT. Complete variable domain (other parts from reference TRBV7-2 and TRBJ2-2): GAGVSQSPSNKVTEKGKDVELRCDPISGHTALYWYRQSLGQGLEFLIYFQGNSAPDKSGLPSDRFSAERTGGSVSTLTIQRTQQEDSAVYLCASSLPIGDSTGELFFGEGSRLTVL.

As concerns this clone: The same CDR3 can be traced to other DNA sequences in this sample. The chain joins TRBV28 to TRBJ2-7, with D unclear. Per the germline V gene, CDR1 is MDHEN and CDR2 is SYDVKM. The germline V and J ends were trimmed by 5 bases and 5 bases, with 7 bases remaining between them. The CDR3 loop spans 11 amino acids. The CDR3 DNA is TGTGCCAGCAGTCTCCCCCACGAGCAGTACTTC. It translates to CASSLPHEQYF.

The genes are TRBV5-6 and TRBJ2-7; 9 positions agree with TRBD1. Germline V gene lookup returns CDR1 SGHDT and CDR2 YYEEEE. CDR3 length: 15 residues. V shed 1 base and J 3 bases; nucleotides not matched to a gene: 5. CDR3 in DNA: TGTGCCAGCAGCTTGCAGGGACAGGGACTCTACGAGCAGTACTTC. Its translation is CASSLQGQGLYEQYF.

This chain joins TRBV6-1 and TRBJ2-1; the D is unclear. This CDR3 is built from 15 residues. V was trimmed by 3 bases and J by 3 bases, leaving 12 bases between them. CDR1 and CDR2 (germline): MNHNS, SASEGT. The CDR3 DNA is TGTGCCAGCAGTGATGTCTATAGTTTCTACAATGAGCAGTTCTTC. Translation gives CASSDVYSFYNEQFF.

CDR3 nucleotide sequence: TGTGCCAGCAGATCTCGGACAGACAATGAGCAGTTCTTC. Translating gives CASRSRTDNEQFF. This chain connects TRBV28 to TRBJ2-1; D is possibly TRBD1 (6 bases). Germline loops: CDR1 MDHEN, CDR2 SYDVKM. The CDR3 is 13 amino acids. The V and J ends lost 6 bases and 5 bases respectively, with 11 bases between them.

The rearrangement joins TRBV2 to TRBJ1-5, with D maybe TRBD1 (5 bases). Germline assignment: CDR1 SNHLY and CDR2 FYNNEI. The V and J ends lost 1 base and 5 bases respectively, with 15 bases between them. This CDR3 region has 16 residues. The CDR3: CASSEDVGMGDQPQHF. In DNA, the CDR3 is TGTGCCAGCAGTGAAGATGTGGGAATGGGGGATCAGCCCCAGCATTTT.

In the case of this clone: Other DNA sequences from this sample encode an identical CDR3 as well. The CDR3 coding sequence is TGTGCCAGCAGCGTAGGAAGCAGTTCCACAGATACGCAGTATTTT. Translating it yields CASSVGSSSTDTQYF. J is TRBJ2-3 and V is TRBV9; no clear D. Germline V lookup: CDR1 SGDLS, CDR2 YYNGEE. The V gene lost 0 bases and the J gene lost 2 bases, with 10 bases spanning the gap. This CDR3 is built from 15 residues.

The chain uses TRBV2 and TRBJ2-7, with D uncertain. The length of the CDR3 is 12 residues. V was clipped by 9 bases and J by 3 bases, with 12 bases between them. CDR1 SNHLY and CDR2 FYNNEI come from the germline V gene. CDR3 loop: CASSFLVYEQYF. The CDR3 DNA reads as TGTGCCAGTTCTTTCCTGGTCTACGAGCAGTACTTC.

The V call is TRBV5-6, the J call TRBJ2-2; no firm D call. Trimming cost V 0 bases and J 4 bases, with 4 bases left between them. Germline CDR1 reads SGHDT; CDR2 reads YYEEEE. The CDR3 has 13 amino acids. The CDR3 DNA sequence: TGTGCCAGCAGCTTGGGGGCCACCGGGGAGCTGTTTTTT. Protein sequence: CASSLGATGELFF.

This rearrangement joins TRBV18 to TRBJ1-5, with no clear D. CDR3 length equals 15 residues. Germline values: CDR1 KGHSH, CDR2 LQKENI. V was clipped by 1 base and J by 0 bases, with 7 bases between them. This chain's CDR3 is CASSPQVYSNQPQHF. The CDR3 bases are TGTGCCAGCTCACCACAGGTTTATAGCAATCAGCCCCAGCATTTT.

This clone was seen just once. The V call is TRBV28, the J call TRBJ1-2, with D possibly matching TRBD1 (5 bases). Germline CDR1 and CDR2: MDHEN and SYDVKM. CDR3 size: 12 residues. The V and J ends lost 5 bases and 5 bases respectively, with 9 bases between them. CDR3 in DNA: TGTGCCAGCAGTCAGGGATGGTATGGCTACACCTTC. Protein: CASSQGWYGYTF.

V usage is TRBV27 and J usage is TRBJ1-5; TRBD1 might be the D (5 bases). The V end lost 6 bases, the J end lost 7 bases, and 16 bases lay between the germline ends. There are 14 residues in the CDR3. Per germline, CDR1 MNHEY and CDR2 SMNVEV (reference sequence). The chain's CDR3 is CASSLTARDQPQHF. CDR3 nucleotides: TGTGCCAGCAGCCTGACGGCACGGGACCAGCCCCAGCATTTT.

The genes are TRBV7-9 and TRBJ1-4; D gene unclear. V was cut by 4 bases and J by 3 bases, with 9 bases left in between. The CDR3 has 14 amino acids. Germline CDR1 and CDR2: SEHNR and FQNEAQ (reference sequence). The CDR3 reads CASSSYGANEKLFF. As DNA, the CDR3 is TGTGCCAGCAGCTCTTACGGAGCTAATGAAAAACTGTTTTTT.

The chain recombines TRBV5-1 with TRBJ2-7; the match to TRBD1 covers 7 bases. The CDR3 contains 14 residues. CDR1 SGHRS and CDR2 YFSETQ come from the germline V gene. Trimming removed 5 bases from V and 2 bases from J; junction bases left unmatched: 7. The CDR3 is CASRLGDRTYEQYF. The DNA for the CDR3 is TGCGCCAGCAGGTTAGGGGACAGAACCTACGAGCAGTACTTC.

With regard to this clone: The same CDR3 can be traced to other DNA sequences in this sample. The chain couples TRBV9 to TRBJ2-7; D may be TRBD1 (6 bases). CDR1 SGDLS and CDR2 YYNGEE come from the germline V gene. Trimming removed 0 bases at V and 2 bases at J, with 9 bases between. CDR3 size: 14 residues. In DNA form, the CDR3 reads TGTGCCAGCAGCGTAGCTGGGGGCACCTACGAGCAGTACTTC. Encoded protein: CASSVAGGTYEQYF.

The chain employs TRBV5-4 and TRBJ2-5; 11 nucleotides agree with TRBD2. The V and J ends lost 2 bases and 7 bases, in that order; junction bases with no gene match: 4. The CDR3 has 14 amino acids. CDR1 and CDR2 from the germline V gene are SGHNT and YYREEE (reference sequence). The CDR3 spells CASSLAGTSGTQYF. The CDR3 coding sequence is TGTGCCAGCAGCTTAGCCGGGACTAGCGGGACCCAGTACTTC.

The chain joins TRBV5-1 to TRBJ1-2, with D hard to call. Trimming took 4 bases from V and 10 from J, leaving 20 bases between them. The CDR3 consists of 14 residues. Germline V gene data show CDR1 as SGHRS and CDR2 as YFSETQ. The chain's CDR3 is CASSADRPVGDYTF. The CDR3 nucleotides read TGCGCCAGCAGCGCGGACCGCCCGGTAGGAGACTACACCTTC. The full variable domain, in which reference TRBV5-1 and TRBJ1-2 provide the parts outside the CDR3, is KAGVTQTPRYLIKTRGQQVTLSCSPISGHRSVSWYQQTPGQGLQFLFEYFSETQRNKGNFPGRFSGRQFSNSRSEMNVSTLELGDSALYLCASSADRPVGDYTFGSGTRLTVV.

The table lists this clone with a count of one. The chain is built from TRBV18 and TRBJ2-7; D is perhaps TRBD1 (5 bases). The germline V and J ends were trimmed by 2 bases and 2 bases, with 13 bases remaining between them. The CDR3 has 15 amino acids. Germline assignment: CDR1 KGHSH and CDR2 LQKENI. The CDR3 loop reads CASSPNLGATYEQYF. The CDR3 bases are TGTGCCAGCTCACCAAATTTAGGGGCTACCTACGAGCAGTACTTC.